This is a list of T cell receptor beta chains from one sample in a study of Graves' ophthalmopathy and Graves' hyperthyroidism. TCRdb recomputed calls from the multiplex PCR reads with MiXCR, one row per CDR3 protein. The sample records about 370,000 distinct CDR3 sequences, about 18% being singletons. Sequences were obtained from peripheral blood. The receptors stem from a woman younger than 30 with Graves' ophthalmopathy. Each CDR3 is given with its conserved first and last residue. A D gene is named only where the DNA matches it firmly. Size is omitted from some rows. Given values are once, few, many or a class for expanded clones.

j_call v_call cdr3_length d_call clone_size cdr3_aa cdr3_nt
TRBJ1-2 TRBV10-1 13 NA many CASMNQPNYGYTF TGCGCCAGCATGAATCAGCCGAACTATGGCTACACCTTC
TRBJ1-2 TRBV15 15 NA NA CATSRVRQAYYGYTF TGTGCCACCAGCAGAGTACGACAGGCCTACTATGGCTACACCTTC
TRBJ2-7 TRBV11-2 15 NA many CASSYPAGFTPEQYF TGTGCCAGCAGCTACCCGGCGGGATTTACTCCCGAGCAGTACTTC
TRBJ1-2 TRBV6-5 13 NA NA CASSYGVQDGYTF TGTGCCAGCAGTTACGGCGTCCAAGATGGCTACACCTTC
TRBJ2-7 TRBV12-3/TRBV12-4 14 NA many CASRPGQGYYEQYF TGTGCCAGCAGACCGGGACAAGGATACTACGAGCAGTACTTC
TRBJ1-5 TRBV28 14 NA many CASRWTASNQPQHF TGTGCCAGCAGGTGGACGGCTAGCAATCAGCCCCAGCATTTT
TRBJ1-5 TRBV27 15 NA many CASSSAGDFNQPQHF TGTGCCAGCAGTTCGGCAGGGGATTTCAATCAGCCCCAGCATTTT
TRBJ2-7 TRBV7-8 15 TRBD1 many CASSLGQGAYYEQYF TGTGCCAGCAGCTTAGGACAGGGGGCCTACTACGAGCAGTACTTC
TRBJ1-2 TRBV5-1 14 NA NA CASSVGGTSSGYTF TGCGCCAGCAGCGTGGGGGGGACTAGTAGTGGCTACACCTTC
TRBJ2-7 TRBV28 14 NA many CASRLQGRAYEQYF TGTGCCAGCAGGCTCCAGGGGAGGGCCTACGAGCAGTACTTC
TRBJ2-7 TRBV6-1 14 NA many CASGVRGVGYEQYF TGTGCCAGCGGGGTGCGGGGAGTTGGCTACGAGCAGTACTTC
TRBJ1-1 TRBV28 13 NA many CASNSEEDGEAFF TGTGCCAGCAATTCCGAGGAAGACGGCGAAGCTTTCTTT
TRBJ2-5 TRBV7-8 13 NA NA CASSSPIGETQYF TGTGCCAGCAGCTCCCCTATAGGAGAGACCCAGTACTTC
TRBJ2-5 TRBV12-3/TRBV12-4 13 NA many CASSLPSRETQYF TGTGCCAGCAGCCTCCCATCCCGGGAGACCCAGTACTTC
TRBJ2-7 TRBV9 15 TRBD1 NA CASSVWGQGFYEQYF TGTGCCAGCAGCGTATGGGGACAGGGCTTCTACGAGCAGTACTTC
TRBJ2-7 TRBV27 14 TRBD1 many CASSLATGVDEQYF TGTGCCAGCAGTTTAGCGACAGGGGTAGACGAGCAGTACTTC
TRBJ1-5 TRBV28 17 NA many CASSLRVGLGSNQPQHF TGTGCCAGCAGTTTAAGAGTGGGTCTGGGTAGCAATCAGCCCCAGCATTTT
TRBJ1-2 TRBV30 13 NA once CAWSPTGSYGYTF TGTGCCTGGAGTCCAACAGGGAGCTATGGCTACACCTTC
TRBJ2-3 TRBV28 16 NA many CASTPLGGGSTDTQYF TGTGCCAGCACCCCCCTGGGGGGAGGCAGCACAGATACGCAGTATTTT
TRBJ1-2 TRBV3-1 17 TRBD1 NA CASSRLPGQGFDGGYTF TGTGCCAGCAGCCGGCTTCCTGGACAGGGATTTGATGGTGGCTACACCTTC
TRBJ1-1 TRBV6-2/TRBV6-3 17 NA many CASNLKTGDSWNTEAFF TGTGCCAGCAACCTAAAGACAGGTGATTCTTGGAACACTGAAGCTTTCTTT
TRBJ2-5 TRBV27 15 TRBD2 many CASRPPGRGRETQYF TGTGCCAGCAGACCCCCCGGGAGGGGAAGAGAGACCCAGTACTTC
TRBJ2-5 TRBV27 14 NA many CASSLDGVRETQYF TGTGCCAGCAGTTTAGATGGAGTGCGGGAGACCCAGTACTTC
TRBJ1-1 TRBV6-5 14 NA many CASSYGEGGSEAFF TGTGCCAGCAGTTACGGGGAGGGGGGCTCTGAAGCTTTCTTT
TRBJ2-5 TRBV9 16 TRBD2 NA CASSVEGLGQKETQYF TGTGCCAGCAGCGTAGAGGGACTAGGCCAAAAAGAGACCCAGTACTTC
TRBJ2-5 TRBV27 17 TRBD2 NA CASSSTGGRRVGETQYF TGTGCCAGCTCATCCACGGGCGGGAGGCGTGTGGGAGAGACCCAGTACTTC
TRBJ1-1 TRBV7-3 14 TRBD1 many CASSKDRGGTEAFF TGTGCCAGCAGCAAGGACAGGGGGGGCACTGAAGCTTTCTTT
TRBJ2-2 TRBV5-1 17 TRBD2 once CASSLRTSGSYTGELFF TGCGCCAGCAGCTTGCGGACTAGCGGGAGTTACACCGGGGAGCTGTTTTTT
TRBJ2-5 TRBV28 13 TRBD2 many CASVGRRGGAQYF TGTGCCAGCGTTGGCCGGCGCGGGGGGGCCCAGTACTTC
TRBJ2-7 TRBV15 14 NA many CATSRVLDSYEQYF TGTGCCACCAGCAGAGTCCTGGACTCCTACGAGCAGTACTTC
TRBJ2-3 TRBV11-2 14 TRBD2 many CASSSGTSADTQYF TGTGCCAGCAGCTCCGGGACTAGTGCAGATACGCAGTATTTT
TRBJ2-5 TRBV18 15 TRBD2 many CASSLLSGERETQYF TGTGCCAGCTCATTACTAAGCGGGGAAAGGGAGACCCAGTACTTC
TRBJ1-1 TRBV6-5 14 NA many CASGLQGSNTEAFF TGTGCCAGCGGGTTACAGGGCTCGAACACTGAAGCTTTCTTT
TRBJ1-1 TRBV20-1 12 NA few CSATDTNTEAFF TGCAGTGCGACAGACACTAACACTGAAGCTTTCTTT
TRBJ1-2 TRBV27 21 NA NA CASSLSVNHGAYGGLGYGYTF TGTGCCAGCAGTTTATCGGTAAACCACGGAGCTTACGGGGGTTTAGGCTATGGCTACACCTTC
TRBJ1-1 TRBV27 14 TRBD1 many CASSPGDRSTEAFF TGTGCCAGCAGTCCCGGGGACAGGTCCACTGAAGCTTTCTTT
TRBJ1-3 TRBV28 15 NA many CASSKGGFSGNTIYF TGTGCCAGCTCAAAGGGGGGCTTCTCTGGAAACACCATATATTTT
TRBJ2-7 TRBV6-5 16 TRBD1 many CASSYSGTGGLHEQYF TGTGCCAGCAGTTACAGTGGGACAGGGGGCCTCCACGAGCAGTACTTC
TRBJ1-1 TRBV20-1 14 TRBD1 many CSGDLGQGNTEAFF TGCAGTGGGGACTTGGGACAGGGGAACACTGAAGCTTTCTTT
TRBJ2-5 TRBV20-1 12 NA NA CSARPGGETQYF TGCAGTGCTAGGCCGGGTGGAGAGACCCAGTACTTC
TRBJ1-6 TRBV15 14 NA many CATRAGMGNSPLHF TGTGCCACCAGGGCAGGAATGGGTAATTCACCCCTCCACTTT
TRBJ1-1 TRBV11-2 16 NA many CASSFREVAWNTEAFF TGTGCCAGCAGCTTTCGGGAGGTTGCCTGGAACACTGAAGCTTTCTTT
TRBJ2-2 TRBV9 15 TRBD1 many CASSPRQGWDGELFF TGTGCCAGCAGCCCACGACAGGGGTGGGACGGGGAGCTGTTTTTT
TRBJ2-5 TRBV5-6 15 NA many CASSLWGDNQETQYF TGTGCCAGCAGCTTGTGGGGGGACAACCAAGAGACCCAGTACTTC
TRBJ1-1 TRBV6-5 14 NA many CASTYRDGGTEAFF TGTGCCAGCACTTACAGGGATGGCGGCACTGAAGCTTTCTTT
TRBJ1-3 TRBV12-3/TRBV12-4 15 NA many CASSSPLPLGNTIYF TGTGCCAGCAGTTCACCTCTCCCTCTGGGAAACACCATATATTTT
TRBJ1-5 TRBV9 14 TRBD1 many CASSVEGQGEPQHF TGTGCCAGCAGCGTCGAGGGACAGGGAGAGCCCCAGCATTTT
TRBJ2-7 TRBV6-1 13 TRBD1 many CASSERDRYEQYF TGTGCCAGCAGTGAAAGGGACAGATACGAGCAGTACTTC
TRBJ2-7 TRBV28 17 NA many CASSSVAVPPGAYEQYF TGTGCCAGCAGCTCCGTTGCGGTCCCCCCAGGTGCCTACGAGCAGTACTTC
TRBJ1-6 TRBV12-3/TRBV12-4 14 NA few CASSFEGLVSPLHF TGTGCCAGCAGTTTCGAGGGGTTGGTTTCACCCCTCCACTTT
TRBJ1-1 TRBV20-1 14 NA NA CSARVGGLNTEAFF TGCAGTGCTAGAGTTGGAGGGTTGAACACTGAAGCTTTCTTT
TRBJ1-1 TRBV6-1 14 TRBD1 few CASSEQGGDTEAFF TGTGCCAGCAGTGAACAGGGGGGGGACACTGAAGCTTTCTTT
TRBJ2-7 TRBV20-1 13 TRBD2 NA CSASAGGFDEQYF TGCAGTGCTAGTGCGGGGGGATTCGACGAGCAGTACTTC
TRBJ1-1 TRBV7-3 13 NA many CASSRYTNTEAFF TGTGCCAGCAGCCGCTACACCAACACTGAAGCTTTCTTT
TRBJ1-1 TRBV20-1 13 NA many CSAGTGTNTEAFF TGCAGTGCTGGTACAGGGACGAACACTGAAGCTTTCTTT